This TCR beta chain was obtained from a study of CD8 T cells in Susac syndrome. The study's findings and limits: CD8+ clonal expansion in Susac peaked in TEMRA cells and active patients.

RNA amounts of about 0.5 to 1 ug underwent reverse transcription with random hexamers. Each CDR3 protein is one row after TCRdb ran MiXCR on the immunoSEQ multiplex PCR reads. The sample holds about 140,000 distinct CDR3 sequences, just under 95% seen once. Trimming removed 4 bases from V and 1 base from J, with 10 bases in between. This CDR3 contains 14 residues. Looked up from germline, CDR1 is PRHDT and CDR2 is FYEKMQ (reference sequence). With respect to this clonotype: Its antigen is unknown.

The sequencing input was CD8+ T cells from PBMCs. The TCR comes from a human donor with Susac syndrome. The chain employs TRBV13 and TRBJ2-5; possibly TRBD1 for D (5 bases). The chain's CDR3 is CASSWGGTQETQYF. The CDR3 DNA is TGTGCCAGCAGCTGGGGCGGAACCCAAGAGACCCAGTACTTC.